These 21 T cell receptor beta chains originate from one sample sequenced in a study of T cells expressing NK-cell markers. TCRdb re-called the 5' RACE reads; every CDR3 protein appears as one record, without DNA. This repertoire comprises roughly 180,000 distinct CDR3 sequences; its ten largest clones make up over 20%. The sequencing input was blood T cells: a sorted CD56 or NKG2C T cell subset, CD4+ or CD8+ T cells, or bulk PBMC T cells (not recorded which). These receptors all come from a man aged 18 to 69 in good health.

The rearrangement links TRBV4-2 to TRBJ2-1. The germline V gene encodes CDR1 LGHNA and CDR2 YNFKEQ. The CDR3 sequence is 12 residues long. The chain's CDR3 is CASSQDYNEQFF.

This chain connects TRBV6-1 to TRBJ2-7; TCRdb's D call of TRBD1 is untestable without DNA. CDR3 length: 14 residues. Germline loops: CDR1 MNHNS, CDR2 SASEGT. The CDR3 loop is CASSEQQGPYEQYF.

The chain joins TRBV12-3 or TRBV12-4 to TRBJ2-4; the TRBD1 assignment by TCRdb is unverifiable without DNA. The CDR3 sequence is 14 residues long. The CDR3 spells CASSRLDRENIQYF.

The chain has TRBV3-1 and TRBJ2-2; the TCRdb call, TRBD1, lacks DNA for checking. The CDR3 spans 18 residues. From germline, CDR1 is LGHDT and CDR2 YNNKEL (reference sequence). The CDR3 sequence is CASSQGTGTGADTGELFF.

The chain uses TRBV2 and TRBJ2-3; lacking DNA, the TRBD2 call made by TCRdb goes unchecked. CDR3 length equals 14 residues. CDR1 and CDR2 (germline): SNHLY, FYNNEI. The CDR3 sequence is CASSEGGGTDTQYF.

The chain has TRBV20-1 and TRBJ1-4. This CDR3 spans 12 amino acids. In germline, CDR1 is DFQATT, CDR2 SNEGSKA (reference sequence). The CDR3 sequence: CSAAGEGEKLFF.

The chain couples TRBV27 to TRBJ2-2; TCRdb's D call of TRBD2 is untestable without DNA. The CDR3 extends over 14 amino acids. CDR1 is MNHEY, CDR2 SMNVEV, per germline (reference sequence). CDR3 amino acids: CASSWDLNTGELFF.

The chain is built from TRBV4-2 and TRBJ2-5; TCRdb reports TRBD2, a call that lacks DNA to check it against. The CDR3 length is 19 residues. CDR1 LGHNA and CDR2 YNFKEQ come from the germline V gene. CDR3 amino acids: CASSTTTGTSGDTQETQYF.

The chain employs TRBV25-1 and TRBJ2-1; TCRdb outputs TRBD2, but without DNA this stays unchecked. CDR3 length equals 15 residues. Germline V gene lookup returns CDR1 MGHDK and CDR2 SYGVNS. CDR3 sequence: CASSGSVAAYNEQFF.

The chain has TRBV2 and TRBJ2-7; no DNA is available, so the TRBD2 call from TCRdb remains unchecked. CDR1 SNHLY and CDR2 FYNNEI come from the germline V gene. The CDR3 is 16 amino acids. The CDR3 region is CASRGLGLRSAYEQYF.

This CDR3 reads CASSLSRTGGYEQYF. This chain connects TRBV27 to TRBJ2-7; TCRdb's D call, TRBD1, is unchecked because there is no DNA. The germline V gene has CDR1 MNHEY and CDR2 SMNVEV (reference sequence). The CDR3 extends over 15 amino acids.

This chain connects TRBV2 to TRBJ1-1; the D gene TCRdb calls, TRBD1, cannot be checked with no DNA. This CDR3 region has 18 residues. From germline, CDR1 is SNHLY and CDR2 FYNNEI. The CDR3 sequence: CASSVTGGVFYGDSGAFF.

The CDR3 sequence is CASSPQGASVYNEQFF. The chain uses TRBV4-1 and TRBJ2-1; the TCRdb D gene call, TRBD2, has no DNA to confirm it. The CDR3 extends over 16 amino acids. In germline, CDR1 is MGHRA, CDR2 YSYEKL.

The chain uses TRBV11-2 and TRBJ2-5; as DNA is missing, the TRBD1 call by TCRdb cannot be tested. The germline V gene encodes CDR1 SGHAT and CDR2 FQNNGV. The CDR3 spans 17 residues. The CDR3 loop is CASSLDPTGGHRETQYF.

V gene TRBV7-6 combines with J gene TRBJ2-1; TCRdb gives TRBD1 as the D gene, but with no DNA this cannot be confirmed. The germline V gene encodes CDR1 SGHVS and CDR2 FNYEAQ. The CDR3 runs to 14 residues. CDR3 amino acids: CASSPLGGYNEQFF. The full variable domain, in which reference TRBV7-6 and TRBJ2-1 provide the parts outside the CDR3, is GAGVSQSPRYKVTKRGQDVALRCDPISGHVSLYWYRQALGQGPEFLTYFNYEAQQDKSGLPNDRFSAERPEGSISTLTIQRTEQRDSAMYRCASSPLGGYNEQFFGPGTRLTVL.

The genes are TRBV3-1 and TRBJ2-7; the D call of TRBD1 rests on TCRdb alone, since no DNA is present to check it. The CDR3 runs 15 residues. Germline CDR1 is LGHDT and CDR2 is YNNKEL (reference sequence). The CDR3 region is CASSQGGQGAFEQYF.

The chain's CDR3 is CSATPQGDDTDTQYF. The J gene is TRBJ2-3, the V gene TRBV20-1; TCRdb calls TRBD1, which cannot be checked without DNA. The CDR3 loop spans 15 amino acids. CDR1 is DFQATT and CDR2 is SNEGSKA in the germline V gene (reference sequence).

The chain couples TRBV12-3 or TRBV12-4 to TRBJ2-5; the TRBD2 assignment by TCRdb is unverifiable without DNA. The CDR3 loop spans 16 amino acids. CDR3 loop: CASSLDGRVGGETQYF.

The chain couples TRBV5-6 to TRBJ2-7; with no DNA, the TCRdb D assignment of TRBD2 cannot be verified. The CDR3 consists of 16 residues. Germline values: CDR1 SGHDT, CDR2 YYEEEE. CDR3: CASSPTSGGNTYEQYF.

The chain uses TRBV2 and TRBJ1-2. This CDR3 comprises 14 residues. Germline CDR1 and CDR2: SNHLY and FYNNEI. CDR3 in amino acids: CASSDNRQTVGYTF.

The chain has TRBV28 and TRBJ1-5; TCRdb proposes TRBD1, but this gene call is untestable without DNA. This CDR3 is built from 15 residues. From germline, CDR1 is MDHEN and CDR2 SYDVKM. The CDR3 loop reads CASSLQGPSNQPQHF.